The 24 T cell receptor beta chains below all came from one sample that was sequenced in a study of regulatory T cells in long-lasting Graves disease. Libraries of TCR beta came from iRepertoire HTBI primers plus Arm-PCR of CDR3 regions. MiXCR was run by TCRdb on the multiplex PCR reads, yielding one entry per CDR3 protein. The sample consists of some 460,000 distinct CDR3 sequences, around 15% of them appearing once. The sample's time point: newly diagnosed GD, antithyroid drugs for less than 3 months. Construction of the TCR library relied on RNA isolated from PBMCs. This sample was also put to use in a study of T cells in Graves' hyperthyroidism and ophthalmopathy.

The sequences come from peripheral blood mononuclear cells (PBMCs), collected at new diagnosis, from a patient treated with antithyroid drugs. All receptors come from a man aged 40-50 years with Graves disease.

This clonotype was counted ten times or more. CDR3 bases: TGTGCCACCAGTGATCCACAGGGTTTTATCACAGATACGCAGTATTTT. The encoded protein is CATSDPQGFITDTQYF. The V and J genes are TRBV24-1 and TRBJ2-3; weak D call: TRBD1 (6 bases). With 3 bases removed from V and 2 bases from J, the gap between germline ends came to 14 bases. This CDR3 spans 16 amino acids. The germline gives CDR1 KGHDR, CDR2 SFDVKD.

This clonotype came up many times. This chain connects TRBV11-2 to TRBJ2-2, with 7 bases matching TRBD1. The length of the CDR3 is 16 residues. From germline, CDR1 is SGHAT and CDR2 FQNNGV. J lost 5 bases, V lost 6 bases, and 12 bases had no gene match. The CDR3 sequence: CASSPPPPGGTGELFF. DNA of the CDR3: TGTGCCAGCAGTCCCCCCCCCCCAGGGGGTACCGGGGAGCTGTTTTTT. Variable domain in full (rest from reference TRBV11-2 and TRBJ2-2): EAGVAQSPRYKIIEKRQSVAFWCNPISGHATLYWYQQILGQGPKLLIQFQNNGVVDDSQLPKDRFSAERLKGVDSTLKIQPAKLEDSAVYLCASSPPPPGGTGELFFGEGSRLTVL.

This clonotype was detected ten times or more. The chain recombines TRBV5-1 with TRBJ2-1; D is perhaps TRBD2 (6 bases). This CDR3 spans 14 amino acids. Germline CDR1 is SGHRS and CDR2 is YFSETQ. Trimming shortened V by 4 bases and J by 6 bases, and 14 bases separated the two germline ends. The CDR3 bases are TGCGCCAGCAGCAACCCCGGGAGCGGCAATGAGCAGTTCTTC. It codes for CASSNPGSGNEQFF. Full variable domain (rest looked up from reference TRBV5-1 and TRBJ2-1): KAGVTQTPRYLIKTRGQQVTLSCSPISGHRSVSWYQQTPGQGLQFLFEYFSETQRNKGNFPGRFSGRQFSNSRSEMNVSTLELGDSALYLCASSNPGSGNEQFFGPGTRLTVL.

The CDR3 DNA sequence: TGCAGTGCTAACGGGGGTGAAAAACTGTTTTTT. This translates into CSANGGEKLFF. V gene TRBV20-1 combines with J gene TRBJ1-4; TRBD1 might be the D (5 bases). CDR1 is DFQATT, CDR2 SNEGSKA, per germline (reference sequence). This CDR3 is 11 amino acids long. V lost 4 bases and J 7 bases, leaving 7 bases between the germline ends.

This clonotype was found many times. This rearrangement joins TRBV13 to TRBJ1-4; possibly TRBD1 for D (6 bases). V lost 5 bases and J 7 bases, leaving 17 bases between the germline ends. Germline CDR1 is PRHDT and CDR2 is FYEKMQ (reference sequence). The CDR3 totals 15 residues. The CDR3 DNA reads TGTGCCAGCAGCCGGACAGAACGAAGGGGTGAAAAACTGTTTTTT. It translates to CASSRTERRGEKLFF.

The genes are TRBV2 and TRBJ1-3; 7 nucleotides align to TRBD1. The CDR3 is 17 residues long. The germline V gene encodes CDR1 SNHLY and CDR2 FYNNEI. V lost 6 bases, J lost 3 bases, and 14 bases stayed unmatched. The DNA for the CDR3 is TGTGCCAGCAGCCCACAAGGGGGCCCATCGGGTGGAAACACCATATATTTT. It yields the protein CASSPQGGPSGGNTIYF.

In its sample, this clonotype was seen many times. The V gene is TRBV3-1, the J gene TRBJ2-4, with TRBD2 matching over 10 bases. Per the germline V gene, CDR1 is LGHDT and CDR2 is YNNKEL (reference sequence). CDR3 length: 14 amino acids. V lost 3 bases and J lost 7; bases outside the gene matches: 3. CDR3 in amino acids: CASSHLAGVNIQYF. Written as DNA, the CDR3 is TGTGCCAGCAGCCATCTAGCGGGAGTTAACATTCAGTACTTC.

This clonotype occurred many times. This chain links TRBV20-1 with TRBJ2-1; D remains ambiguous. The CDR3 totals 12 residues. In germline, CDR1 is DFQATT, CDR2 SNEGSKA (reference sequence). Trimming removed 0 bases from V and 7 bases from J, with 7 bases in between. The CDR3 nucleotides are TGCAGTGCTAGAGATCGGTGGAATGAGCAGTTCTTC. Protein sequence: CSARDRWNEQFF.

This clonotype was recorded at least ten times. A junction boundary mismatches the germline segment, possibly from a read error. The chain joins TRBV13 to TRBJ2-7; D not resolved. CDR3 length equals 13 residues. Germline CDR1 reads PRHDT; CDR2 reads FYEKMQ (reference sequence). The DNA for the CDR3 is TGCGCCAGCAGCTTCGGTACGACCTACGAGCAGTACTTC. Amino acid sequence: CASSFGTTYEQYF.

Concerning this clonotype itself: Since a much larger clone is just one base distant, this may be a read error. J is TRBJ2-3 and V is TRBV24-1; 8 nucleotides line up with TRBD2. V was clipped by 8 bases and J by 4 bases; unmatched bases: 7. CDR3 length equals 14 residues. Germline CDR1 is KGHDR and CDR2 is SFDVKD. The CDR3 DNA is TGTGCCACCACGGGGAGCGGGAGCCCAGATACGCAGTATTTT. Its translation is CATTGSGSPDTQYF.

This clonotype was detected ten times or more. This chain uses TRBV19 with TRBJ2-1; the D call may be TRBD1 or TRBD2 (5 bases each). The germline CDR1 and CDR2 sequences are LNHDA and SQIVND (reference sequence). V dropped 0 bases and J dropped 4 bases, with 19 bases sitting between them. The CDR3 consists of 18 residues. CDR3 residues: CASSIEGMRGHQYNEQFF. CDR3 DNA sequence: TGTGCCAGTAGTATAGAGGGGATGAGGGGTCATCAATACAATGAGCAGTTCTTC.

As for this clonotype: A read error may explain this, as a much larger clone is one base away. The CDR3 bases are TGTGCCAGCAGCTTAGAAACCGGGAGAGACTACGAGCAGCACTTC. The encoded protein is CASSLETGRDYEQHF. The chain uses TRBV7-9 and TRBJ2-7, with a weak D call TRBD2 (6 bases). The germline V gene encodes CDR1 SEHNR and CDR2 FQNEAQ (reference sequence). The CDR3 covers 15 residues.

A note on this clonotype: A much larger clonotype is one base distant, so this may be a read error. The genes are TRBV12-3 or TRBV12-4 and TRBJ1-5; maybe TRBD1 (6 bases). The CDR3 totals 17 residues. The V end was cut by 8 bases, the J end by 2 bases, with 22 bases between. The CDR3 region is CASGLKLTGVGNQPQHF. CDR3 sequence (DNA): TGTGCCAGCGGCCTAAAGTTGACAGGAGTAGGCAATCAGCCCCAGCATTTT.

Remarks on this clonotype: A junction boundary mismatches the germline segment, possibly from a read error. V is TRBV6-9 and J is TRBJ2-7; weak D call: TRBD2 (5 bases). The CDR3 has 13 residues. Germline V gene data show CDR1 as MNHGY and CDR2 as SVAAGI. The CDR3 sequence: CAGSYQLGYEQYF. The CDR3 bases are TGTGCCGGCAGTTATCAACTAGGCTACGAGCAGTACTTC.

A note on this clonotype: A much larger clone differs from this one at a single base, so this may be a read error. V gene TRBV6-2 or TRBV6-3 combines with J gene TRBJ2-1; 7 bases are shared with TRBD2. The germline V gene encodes CDR1 MNHEY and CDR2 SVGEGT. This CDR3 is built from 18 residues. CDR3 sequence (DNA): TGTGCCAGCAGTGAAGGATTTTGGACGGGAGGTTCCTACAATGAGCGGTTCTTC. It specifies CASSEGFWTGGSYNERFF.

This clonotype was found many times. The rearrangement links TRBV12-3 or TRBV12-4 to TRBJ1-1; 9 bases are a match to TRBD1. Germline trimming cut 7 bases from V and 5 bases from J; bases unmatched to any gene: 11. This CDR3 has 15 residues. CDR3 DNA sequence: TGTGCCAGCACAGCCGATACAGGGGGCTGGACTGAAGCTTTCTTT. Translating gives CASTADTGGWTEAFF.

CDR3 coding DNA: TGTGCCAGCAGCCCCCCGGGACTTAGCTCCTACAATGAGCAGTTCTTC. The encoded protein is CASSPPGLSSYNEQFF. The chain recombines TRBV7-2 with TRBJ2-1; possibly TRBD2 for D (6 bases). The CDR3 extends over 16 amino acids. The V and J ends lost 5 bases and 0 bases respectively, with 14 bases between them. Germline V gene data show CDR1 as SGHTA and CDR2 as FQGNSA.

The J gene is TRBJ2-1, the V gene TRBV29-1; the match to TRBD1 covers 7 bases. Germline CDR1 and CDR2: SQVTM and ANQGSEA. Losses at the gene ends were 0 bases for V and 9 bases for J; bases not matched to a gene: 11. There are 15 residues in the CDR3. The CDR3 coding sequence is TGCAGCGTTGAAGATAGGGCGACAGGGCTGGGTGAGCAGTTCTTC. It translates to CSVEDRATGLGEQFF.

This clonotype has just a few counts. This chain links TRBV28 with TRBJ2-1, with TRBD2 matching over 7 bases. CDR1 is MDHEN, CDR2 SYDVKM, per germline. CDR3 length: 16 amino acids. The CDR3 DNA follows: TGTACCACCCAGCAACCAGCGGGGAGCTCCTACAATGAGCAGTTCTTC. This encodes CTTQQPAGSSYNEQFF.

At least ten counts were recorded for this clonotype. This chain links TRBV20-1 with TRBJ2-1, with 15 bases matching TRBD2. This CDR3 region has 15 residues. The trim removed 1 base at V and 6 bases at J, leaving 1 base unmatched. Germline V CDR1 and CDR2: DFQATT, SNEGSKA (reference sequence). CDR3 loop: CSARGTSGRGNEQFF. As DNA, the CDR3 is TGCAGTGCTAGAGGGACTAGCGGGAGGGGCAATGAGCAGTTCTTC.

The genes are TRBV6-2 or TRBV6-3 and TRBJ2-6; the D gene is possibly TRBD1 (6 bases). Germline values: CDR1 MNHEY, CDR2 SVGEGT. This CDR3 spans 17 amino acids. Trimming took off 10 bases at V and 2 bases at J, with 21 bases between the two ends. The CDR3 loop reads CAIQGKDLPTGANVLTF. The CDR3 nucleotides are TGTGCCATTCAGGGGAAGGACTTACCTACTGGGGCCAACGTCCTGACTTTC.

In regard to this clonotype: One end of the junction varies from germline; a read error may be responsible. The rearrangement links TRBV7-7 to TRBJ2-2; D is unclear. The CDR3 sequence is 13 residues long. Germline CDR1 is SSHAT and CDR2 is FNYEAQ (reference sequence). CDR3 protein: CASSLHGAGELFF. In DNA form, the CDR3 reads TGTGCTAGCAGCTTACATGGGGCCGGGGAGCTGTTTTTT.

This clonotype was detected ten times or more. J is TRBJ1-3 and V is TRBV3-1; D not resolved. The CDR3 runs to 15 residues. V lost 2 bases and J lost 0, with 8 bases in between. Germline CDR1 LGHDT, CDR2 YNNKEL (reference sequence). In DNA form, the CDR3 reads TGTGCCAGCAGCCAAAGGACCGCCTCTGGAAACACCATATATTTT. Encoded protein: CASSQRTASGNTIYF. Complete variable domain (other parts from reference TRBV3-1 and TRBJ1-3): DTAVSQTPKYLVTQMGNDKSIKCEQNLGHDTMYWYKQDSKKFLKIMFSYNNKELIINETVPNRFSPKSPDKAHLNLHINSLELGDSAVYFCASSQRTASGNTIYFGEGSWLTVV.

The sample holds a few counts of this clonotype. A much larger clone lies one base from this, so it may be a read error. This chain connects TRBV20-1 to TRBJ2-1; no firm D call. The V end lost 3 bases, the J end lost 9 bases, and 6 bases lay between the germline ends. The CDR3 is 10 residues long. CDR1 and CDR2 from the germline V gene are DFQATT and SNEGSKA (reference sequence). The CDR3 here is CSASICEQFF. For the CDR3, the DNA is TGCAGTGCTAGCATTTGTGAGCAGTTCTTC.